Following are 20 T cell receptor beta chains from one sample sequenced in a study of breast tumors, draining lymph nodes, adjacent tissues. TCRdb analysed the multiplex PCR reads with MiXCR anew, one entry per CDR3 protein. The sample contains fewer than 7,500 distinct CDR3 sequences, around two fifths of which appear only once. The sequencing sample was made of tumor-adjacent breast tissue. The receptors derive from a female donor with breast cancer. Some clones in this sample may be carry-over from other donors' samples.

By proportion, this clonotype is medium-sized. The genes are TRBV19 and TRBJ1-5; the match to TRBD1 covers 8 bases. V lost 4 bases, J lost 0 bases, and 8 bases stayed unmatched. Per the germline V gene, CDR1 is LNHDA and CDR2 is SQIVND (reference sequence). This CDR3 region has 17 residues. The CDR3 sequence is CASSRTGSIYSNQPQHF. The CDR3 bases are TGTGCCAGTAGTAGGACAGGGTCGATCTATAGCAATCAGCCCCAGCATTTT.

In this sample, this clonotype turned up many times. A clone one base away is much larger, so this may be a read error. The DNA of the CDR3 is TGTGCCAGCGGATTCTCGACAGGGGAGGGTCAGCCCCAGCATTTT. Translating it yields CASGFSTGEGQPQHF. The gene calls are TRBV6-2 or TRBV6-3 and TRBJ1-5; TRBD1 matches 8 bases. V was pared by 8 bases and J by 6 bases, with 12 bases of the junction left unmatched. This CDR3 comprises 15 residues. Germline lookup yields CDR1 MNHEY and CDR2 SVGEGT.

In its sample, this clonotype was seen once. V and J are TRBV5-4 and TRBJ1-6; D remains ambiguous. Trimming took off 1 base at V and 14 bases at J, with 10 bases between the two ends. Germline CDR1 reads SGHNT; CDR2 reads YYREEE (reference sequence). The CDR3 has 12 residues. CDR3 sequence reads: CASSLYGSALHF. For the CDR3, the DNA is TGTGCCAGCAGCTTGTATGGTTCGGCCCTCCACTTT. The full variable domain, completed using reference TRBV5-4 and TRBJ1-6, is ETGVTQSPTHLIKTRGQQVTLRCSSQSGHNTVSWYQQALGQGPQFIFQYYREEENGRGNFPPRFSGLQFPNYSSELNVNALELDDSALYLCASSLYGSALHFGNGTRLTVT.

This clonotype was picked up many times. The chain joins TRBV5-8 to TRBJ2-2; 9 bases agree with TRBD2. With V trimmed by 2 bases and J by 4 bases, 6 bases remained unmatched. This CDR3 spans 16 amino acids. Germline assignment: CDR1 SGHTS and CDR2 YDEGEE. CDR3: CASSFSGSSGTGELFF. CDR3 nucleotide sequence: TGTGCCAGCAGCTTTAGCGGGAGTTCGGGCACCGGGGAGCTGTTTTTT.

This clonotype showed up many times. This rearrangement joins TRBV7-9 to TRBJ1-4, with TRBD1 matching 8 bases. V trimming: 1 base; J trimming: 2 bases; junction bases outside the gene matches: 0. Germline CDR1 is SEHNR and CDR2 is FQNEAQ (reference sequence). This CDR3 is built from 15 residues. The CDR3 sequence is CASSLDRGTNEKLFF. DNA of the CDR3: TGTGCCAGCAGCTTAGACAGGGGGACTAATGAAAAACTGTTTTTT.

Comment on this clonotype: No conserved phenylalanine or tryptophan ends this CDR3, so it is likely a read error. V gene TRBV20-1 combines with J gene TRBJ1-1; maybe TRBD1 (6 bases). With 3 bases removed from V and 0 bases from J, the gap between germline ends came to 11 bases. The V gene's germline CDR1 is DFQATT and CDR2 SNEGSKA (reference sequence). The CDR3 is 14 amino acids. The DNA for the CDR3 is TGCAGTGCTAGGCCCGGACAGATGAACACTGAAGCTTTCCTT. Translated: CSARPGQMNTEAFL.

This rearrangement joins TRBV4-1 to TRBJ2-7; TRBD2 aligns across 7 bases. Germline V CDR1 and CDR2: MGHRA, YSYEKL. Trimming removed 0 bases from V and 0 bases from J; junction bases left unmatched: 5. The CDR3 spans 16 residues. Written as DNA, the CDR3 is TGCGCCAGCAGCCAAGATCTCGGGGGGAGCTCCTACGAGCAGTACTTC. This codes for CASSQDLGGSSYEQYF.

On this clonotype itself: Relative to the germline gene, one junction end is altered; a read error may explain this. The chain couples TRBV7-2 to TRBJ1-2; D might be TRBD1 (5 bases). CDR1 SGHTA and CDR2 FQGNSA come from the germline V gene. The CDR3 has 14 amino acids. CDR3 region: CASSSSMGVYGYIF. CDR3 DNA: TGTGCCAGCAGCTCATCGATGGGGGTCTATGGCTACATCTTC. Variable domain in full (rest from reference TRBV7-2 and TRBJ1-2): GAGVSQSPSNKVTEKGKDVELRCDPISGHTALYWYRQSLGQGLEFLIYFQGNSAPDKSGLPSDRFSAERTGGSVSTLTIQRTQQEDSAVYLCASSSSMGVYGYIFGSGTRLTVV.

Judged by abundance, this clonotype is medium-sized. This chain's CDR3 is CASSIEGATYNEQFF. The CDR3 coding sequence is TGTGCCAGTAGTATAGAGGGGGCCACCTACAATGAGCAGTTCTTC. The V gene is TRBV19, the J gene TRBJ2-1, with a tentative D call TRBD1 (6 bases). CDR1 and CDR2 from the germline V gene are LNHDA and SQIVND (reference sequence). The V end was cut by 0 bases, the J end by 2 bases, with 8 bases between. The CDR3 covers 15 residues.

In this sample, this clonotype turned up a few times. The chain joins TRBV4-2 to TRBJ2-7, with 10 bases that match TRBD1. The CDR3 contains 16 residues. Germline V gene sequence: CDR1 LGHNA, CDR2 YNFKEQ. The junction had 15 bases not matched to a gene; V was cut back by 1 base and J by 12 bases. Here the CDR3 reads CASSQVGTGDQYEWYF. As DNA, the CDR3 is TGTGCCAGCAGCCAAGTGGGGACAGGGGATCAATACGAGTGGTACTTC.

This clonotype was observed at least ten times. A much larger clone sits a single nucleotide away, making a read error possible. V usage is TRBV4-3 and J usage is TRBJ1-2; D is uncertain. This CDR3 has 13 amino acids. The V gene's germline CDR1 is LGHNA and CDR2 YSLEER. The CDR3 loop reads CANSQDGPYGYTF. The CDR3 DNA reads TGCGCCAACAGCCAAGATGGGCCCTATGGCTACACCTTC.

This clonotype was counted at least ten times. The rearrangement joins TRBV27 to TRBJ2-7, with no clear D. The CDR3 is made up of 12 amino acids. V lost 5 bases to trimming and J lost 0 bases, with 5 bases between them. Germline values: CDR1 MNHEY, CDR2 SMNVEV (reference sequence). The CDR3 sequence is CASSLSSYEQYF. The CDR3 DNA sequence: TGTGCCAGCAGTCTCAGCTCCTACGAGCAGTACTTC.

There are many counts of this clonotype. The rearrangement links TRBV11-2 to TRBJ1-3; D not resolved. This CDR3 region has 17 residues. V lost 1 base, J lost 9 bases, and 22 bases lay in between. Germline values: CDR1 SGHAT, CDR2 FQNNGV. CDR3 in amino acids: CASSLVATQQSAGTIYF. CDR3 coding DNA: TGTGCCAGCAGCTTAGTCGCAACACAGCAATCCGCAGGCACCATATATTTT.

Details on this clonotype: The junction and the germline gene differ at one end; a read error may be behind it. CDR3 DNA sequence: TGTGCCAGTTCCCTAGGTGCAGATACGCAATATTTT. Protein product: CASSLGADTQYF. The chain employs TRBV19 and TRBJ2-3; D is undetermined. CDR3 length: 12 residues. The V gene's germline CDR1 is LNHDA and CDR2 SQIVND (reference sequence).

This clonotype counts as medium-sized. This chain connects TRBV10-2 to TRBJ1-6, with D tentatively TRBD1 (5 bases). Trimming left V 5 bases short and J 9 bases short, with 11 bases between. The CDR3 length is 13 residues. Germline V CDR1 and CDR2: WSHSY, SAAADI. The CDR3 region has the DNA TGCGCCAGCAGTCAGGGACTCACTTCACCCCTCCACTTT. Translated, it gives CASSQGLTSPLHF.

The rearrangement links TRBV20-1 to TRBJ2-3; the match to TRBD2 covers 7 bases. Germline V gene data show CDR1 as DFQATT and CDR2 as SNEGSKA (reference sequence). The CDR3 sequence is 17 residues long. The junction had 17 bases not matched to a gene; V was cut back by 5 bases and J by 3 bases. CDR3 amino acids: CSAYPASGGVITDTQYF. For the CDR3, the DNA is TGCAGTGCTTACCCCGCCTCGGGAGGCGTAATAACAGATACGCAGTATTTT.

In the case of this clonotype: Germline is not matched at one junction end, which may reflect a read error. The chain is built from TRBV4-3 and TRBJ2-7; a weak D match, TRBD1 (6 bases). Per germline, CDR1 LGHNA and CDR2 YSLEER. This CDR3 region has 16 residues. CDR3 sequence (DNA): TGCGCCAGCAGCCAAGTGTCCACAGGGACGATCTACGAGCGGTACTTC. Translating gives CASSQVSTGTIYERYF.

This clonotype was recorded at least ten times. V is TRBV5-5 and J is TRBJ1-5; D gene ambiguous. This CDR3 has 16 residues. Germline V gene data show CDR1 as SGHKS and CDR2 as YYEKEE (reference sequence). V lost 4 bases, J lost 0 bases, and 14 bases lay in between. The CDR3 region is CASSLQPIYSNQPQHF. The CDR3 DNA reads as TGTGCCAGCAGCCTACAGCCTATCTATAGCAATCAGCCCCAGCATTTT.

Sample share makes this clonotype medium-sized. The chain has TRBV24-1 and TRBJ2-1; 9 bases are shared with TRBD2. Germline V lookup: CDR1 KGHDR, CDR2 SFDVKD. Unmatched junction bases numbered 9, after V lost 1 base and J lost 9 bases. The CDR3 covers 16 residues. Written as DNA, the CDR3 is TGTGCCACCAGTGATTTCTCTCGAAGCGGGAGGAGTGAGCAGTTCTTC. It encodes CATSDFSRSGRSEQFF.

The chain employs TRBV20-1 and TRBJ2-3; D unresolved. Germline CDR1 reads DFQATT; CDR2 reads SNEGSKA (reference sequence). Trimming took off 6 bases at V and 1 base at J, with 17 bases between the two ends. There are 15 residues in the CDR3. The CDR3 protein is CSASARDGGTDTQYF. CDR3 in DNA: TGCAGTGCCAGCGCCCGAGATGGTGGCACAGATACGCAGTATTTT.